This T cell receptor (beta chain) was captured by sequencing in a study of T cell repertoires in cytomegalovirus infection. On the study more broadly: From public TCR beta signatures came an indication of both CMV infection and matching HLA type. Study-wide results and caveats: Ex vivo responses were dominated by HLA-C-restricted CMV-specific TCR beta clonotypes. Cumulative frequency (of public TCR beta family members) identified carriers of CMV plus the relevant HLA.

This clonotype was seen a few times. Antigen: not known. V lost 6 bases to trimming and J lost 0 bases; unmatched junction nucleotides: 10. Germline CDR1 and CDR2: SGHRS and YFSETQ. The CDR3 extends over 17 amino acids. MiXCR was run by TCRdb on the reads, yielding one entry per CDR3 protein. The data hold about 360,000 distinct CDR3 sequences, with around 18% observed a single time. Sequenced input: PBMCs. The TCR sequence derives from a human donor in good health (CMV status not recorded). Some clones in this sample may be carry-over from other donors' samples. This chain uses TRBV5-1 with TRBJ2-1, with 9 nucleotides matching TRBD2. Written as DNA, the CDR3 is TGCGCCAGCAAGTGGGGTAGCGGGAGCCACTCCTACAATGAGCAGTTCTTC. As protein: CASKWGSGSHSYNEQFF.